The next 27 T cell receptor beta chains were all read from a single sample in a study of T-cell reconstitution after alpha-beta-depleted transplantation in children (dated by TCRdb to the mid-2010s). Receptor amplification or capture employed PCR. This sample was sequenced with an Illumina HiSeq 2500. Molecular barcoding was employed in the preparation of TCR libraries, with unique molecular identifiers being used to normalize TCRbeta repertoire quantification. Using fastp trimming at Q25 and MiXCR clonotype assembly, TCRdb reanalyzed the public sequencing data and kept in-frame beta chains. Each CDR3 protein gets just one entry, which takes the most common genes and DNA from the rows behind it. Counted in this sample were hundreds of thousands of distinct CDR3 sequences; 10% to 15% of them appeared once. The top ten constitute about 0.79% of the sample. Taken with the paper, the label for treatment or condition translates to: allogeneic hematopoietic cell transplantation with graft depleted of TCRalphabeta T cells and CD19 B cells.

The material was PBMCs, obtained before TCRalphabeta/CD19-depleted stem cell transplant. All receptors derive from a girl aged 2-15 years with congenital amegakaryocytic thrombocytopenia, due to receive a stem cell transplant.

The table lists this clonotype with many counts. This rearrangement joins TRBV4-1 to TRBJ2-3; 7 bases fit TRBD2. Germline loops: CDR1 MGHRA, CDR2 YSYEKL. This CDR3 is 15 amino acids long. With 7 bases clipped from V and 1 base from J, the junction kept 8 bases outside the gene matches. CDR3 in DNA: TGCGCCAGCAAGAACCTAGCGGACCGCACAGATACGCAGTATTTT. The encoded protein is CASKNLADRTDTQYF.

This clonotype was detected ten times or more. The chain links TRBV20-1 to TRBJ2-7; 9 bases map to TRBD2. The V gene end was trimmed by 2 bases and the J gene end by 4 bases; junction bases not matched to a gene: 3. This CDR3 is 13 amino acids long. In germline, CDR1 is DFQATT, CDR2 SNEGSKA (reference sequence). In nucleotides, the CDR3 is TGCAGTGCTAGACGCGGGAGGGTATACGAGCAGTACTTC. As protein: CSARRGRVYEQYF.

The chain has TRBV3-1 and TRBJ2-1; a possible D gene is TRBD1 (7 bases). Looked up from germline, CDR1 is LGHDT and CDR2 is YNNKEL (reference sequence). The CDR3 sequence is 15 residues long. Trimming shortened V by 2 bases and J by 3 bases, and 11 bases separated the two germline ends. The CDR3 nucleotides read TGTGCCAGCAGCCAAAGCCAGGGGGGCTACAATGAGCAGTTCTTC. Encoded protein: CASSQSQGGYNEQFF.

This clonotype was seen only a few times. The chain is built from TRBV7-9 and TRBJ2-5, with TRBD1 matching 11 bases. Germline loops: CDR1 SEHNR, CDR2 FQNEAQ (reference sequence). The CDR3 runs 15 residues. The V gene end was trimmed by 3 bases and the J gene end by 2 bases; junction bases not matched to a gene: 2. The CDR3 nucleotides are TGTGCCAGCAGCTTGGGGGACAGGGGGCAAGAGACCCAGTACTTC. It specifies CASSLGDRGQETQYF.

This clonotype was observed at least ten times. The chain recombines TRBV7-2 with TRBJ2-1; D is unresolved. Between the trimmed V and J ends, which lost 2 bases and 4 bases, there was a span of 9 bases. Germline lookup yields CDR1 SGHTA and CDR2 FQGNSA. This CDR3 comprises 14 residues. The CDR3 region has the DNA TGTGCCAGCAGCTTATCACCTAATTACAATGAGCAGTTCTTC. It is translated as CASSLSPNYNEQFF.

V gene TRBV12-3 or TRBV12-4 combines with J gene TRBJ2-7; TRBD2 agrees at 7 bases. The trim removed 5 bases at V and 3 bases at J, leaving 7 bases unmatched. CDR3 length: 14 amino acids. DNA for the CDR3: TGTGCCAGCAGTGGCGCACTAGCGAGCTACGAGCAGTACTTC. Its translation is CASSGALASYEQYF.

Points on this clonotype: A much larger clonotype is one base distant, so this may be a read error. The chain joins TRBV7-2 to TRBJ2-3; TRBD2 agrees at 7 bases. Germline CDR1 and CDR2: SGHTA and FQGNSA. The CDR3 is made up of 16 amino acids. The CDR3 region has the DNA TGTGCCAGCAGCTCGGTATCTAGCGGAAACACAGATACGCATTATTTT. Protein sequence: CASSSVSSGNTDTHYF.

This clonotype was detected ten times or more. V is TRBV20-1 and J is TRBJ2-3; D remains unclear. Germline CDR1 reads DFQATT; CDR2 reads SNEGSKA (reference sequence). Between the trimmed V and J ends, which lost 3 bases and 2 bases, there was a span of 3 bases. This CDR3 has 11 residues. The DNA for the CDR3 is TGCAGTGCTAGCCCCACAGATACGCAGTATTTT. Translation: CSASPTDTQYF.

The chain carries TRBV18 and TRBJ1-1, with TRBD1 as a possible D gene (6 bases). V lost 8 bases and J lost 6, with 37 bases in between. Germline CDR1 and CDR2: KGHSH and LQKENI. The CDR3 contains 20 residues. This CDR3 is CASLGAFRGHIIPGKSEAFF. The DNA for the CDR3 is TGTGCCAGCCTGGGGGCCTTCAGAGGACATATAATTCCGGGGAAATCTGAAGCTTTCTTT.

This clonotype was counted only a few times. V is TRBV4-1 and J is TRBJ2-4; D perhaps matches TRBD2 (6 bases). CDR1 is MGHRA, CDR2 YSYEKL, per germline. CDR3 length: 15 amino acids. V lost 4 bases to trimming and J lost 5 bases, with 15 bases between them. The CDR3 here is CASSPRMGGENIQYF. The CDR3 DNA follows: TGCGCCAGCAGCCCCCGGATGGGGGGTGAAAACATTCAGTACTTC.

This clonotype was recorded many times. The V call is TRBV12-3 or TRBV12-4, the J call TRBJ1-4, with D possibly TRBD1 on 6 matching bases. V lost 3 bases and J 2 bases, leaving 16 bases between the germline ends. The CDR3 spans 17 residues. The CDR3 DNA sequence: TGTGCCAGCAGTTTCAGTTTCGGTAGGGGGACTAATGAAAAACTGTTTTTT. It translates to CASSFSFGRGTNEKLFF.

The chain couples TRBV19 to TRBJ2-3; D is ambiguous. The length of the CDR3 is 14 residues. The V gene's germline CDR1 is LNHDA and CDR2 SQIVND (reference sequence). Trimming shortened V by 6 bases and J by 6 bases, and 16 bases separated the two germline ends. The CDR3 nucleotides read TGTGCCAGTAGGAGAGAAGGAGTCTCCGATACGCAGTATTTT. Encoded protein: CASRREGVSDTQYF.

The chain combines TRBV2 with TRBJ2-7, with D tentatively TRBD2 (5 bases). In germline, CDR1 is SNHLY, CDR2 FYNNEI. The V end lost 10 bases, the J end lost 2 bases, and 18 bases lay between the germline ends. The length of the CDR3 is 14 residues. CDR3 DNA: TGTGCCACCATAGCCTGGGGAGAAGCCTACGAGCAGTACTTC. It codes for CATIAWGEAYEQYF.

This clonotype was seen repeatedly, ten times or more. The rearrangement links TRBV20-1 to TRBJ1-1, with D possibly being TRBD1 (5 bases). V was pared by 5 bases and J by 0 bases, with 13 bases between. Germline V gene data show CDR1 as DFQATT and CDR2 as SNEGSKA (reference sequence). The CDR3 contains 14 residues. CDR3 in DNA: TGCAGTGCTGCCCCCCAGGGAGTGAACACTGAAGCTTTCTTT. Protein: CSAAPQGVNTEAFF.

This clonotype was seen at least ten times. One junction end does not reproduce the germline sequence, and a read error may be involved. The chain uses TRBV5-1 and TRBJ2-1, with 7 nucleotides matching TRBD1. This CDR3 is built from 14 residues. Looked up from germline, CDR1 is SGHRS and CDR2 is YFSETQ. The CDR3 sequence is CASSLGDSYNEQFF. The DNA for the CDR3 is TGTGCCAGCAGCTTGGGGGACAGCTACAATGAGCAGTTCTTC.

The chain joins TRBV5-1 to TRBJ2-1; D remains ambiguous. Germline V lookup: CDR1 SGHRS, CDR2 YFSETQ. V was trimmed by 2 bases and J by 2 bases, leaving 17 bases between them. This CDR3 has 17 amino acids. CDR3 loop: CASSFGPLHTAYNEQFF. The CDR3 coding sequence is TGCGCCAGCAGCTTTGGCCCCCTTCATACGGCCTACAATGAGCAGTTCTTC.

With regard to this clonotype: At one end the junction does not follow the germline gene, possibly because of a read error. V usage is TRBV20-1 and J usage is TRBJ2-5, with D unclear. CDR3 length equals 10 residues. Germline V gene lookup returns CDR1 DFQATT and CDR2 SNEGSKA (reference sequence). The CDR3 spells CSASQETQSF. In DNA, the CDR3 is TGCAGTGCCAGTCAAGAGACCCAGTCCTTC.

This clonotype came up many times. The rearrangement joins TRBV20-1 to TRBJ2-3; D gene ambiguous. The CDR3 runs 14 residues. V was shortened by 8 bases and J by 5 bases, with 20 bases between the two germline ends. CDR1 is DFQATT, CDR2 SNEGSKA, per germline (reference sequence). CDR3 protein: CSTKYPSAVDTQYF. CDR3 nucleotide sequence: TGCAGTACCAAATACCCCAGCGCGGTAGATACGCAGTATTTT.

This clonotype was detected many times. The V and J genes are TRBV5-1 and TRBJ1-4; 7 nucleotides agree with TRBD1. This CDR3 comprises 16 residues. V shed 4 bases, J shed 0 bases, and the junction held 6 bases outside the gene matches. The germline CDR1 and CDR2 sequences are SGHRS and YFSETQ. This CDR3 reads CASSPRQGATNEKLFF. CDR3 in DNA: TGCGCCAGCAGCCCCCGACAGGGCGCAACTAATGAAAAACTGTTTTTT. Variable domain in full (rest from reference TRBV5-1 and TRBJ1-4): KAGVTQTPRYLIKTRGQQVTLSCSPISGHRSVSWYQQTPGQGLQFLFEYFSETQRNKGNFPGRFSGRQFSNSRSEMNVSTLELGDSALYLCASSPRQGATNEKLFFGSGTQLSVL.

The J gene is TRBJ2-7, the V gene TRBV20-1; D is possibly TRBD1 (6 bases). The V end lost 6 bases, the J end lost 4 bases, and 25 bases lay between the germline ends. This CDR3 has 16 residues. In germline, CDR1 is DFQATT, CDR2 SNEGSKA (reference sequence). Written as DNA, the CDR3 is TGCAGTGCCAGGGGCCGTGGACTCCTCCCGGGGTACGAGCAGTACTTC. It yields the protein CSARGRGLLPGYEQYF.

Ten or more counts support this clonotype. The rearrangement links TRBV20-1 to TRBJ2-5; the match to TRBD1 covers 8 bases. From germline, CDR1 is DFQATT and CDR2 SNEGSKA (reference sequence). The CDR3 covers 14 residues. The junction had 7 bases not matched to a gene; V was cut back by 2 bases and J by 5 bases. CDR3 protein: CSARSGGGWETQYF. The CDR3 coding sequence is TGCAGTGCTAGATCAGGGGGCGGTTGGGAGACCCAGTACTTC.

This clonotype was seen ten or more times. This CDR3 is CASSFGTKIRSPLHF. The CDR3 bases are TGTGCCAGCAGCTTTGGGACAAAAATTCGTTCACCCCTCCACTTT. This chain links TRBV7-2 with TRBJ1-6, with TRBD1 as a possible D gene (6 bases). Trimming took 3 bases from V and 9 from J, leaving 15 bases between them. This CDR3 comprises 15 residues. Germline assignment: CDR1 SGHTA and CDR2 FQGNSA. Complete variable domain (other parts from reference TRBV7-2 and TRBJ1-6): GAGVSQSPSNKVTEKGKDVELRCDPISGHTALYWYRQSLGQGLEFLIYFQGNSAPDKSGLPSDRFSAERTGGSVSTLTIQRTQQEDSAVYLCASSFGTKIRSPLHFGNGTRLTVT.

This clonotype was counted many times. V is TRBV5-1 and J is TRBJ2-1; D may match TRBD1 or TRBD2 (6 bases each). The CDR3 length is 14 residues. V was cut by 0 bases and J by 11 bases, with 15 bases left in between. CDR1 and CDR2 from the germline V gene are SGHRS and YFSETQ. CDR3 nucleotide sequence: TGCGCCAGCAGCTTGGACGGAGGGGACAAGCAGCAGTTCTTC. Translation gives CASSLDGGDKQQFF.

This clonotype was found a few times. The genes are TRBV7-6 and TRBJ2-1; 7 bases fit TRBD2. The CDR3 length is 17 residues. Per the germline V gene, CDR1 is SGHVS and CDR2 is FNYEAQ. After removal of 3 bases from V and 1 base from J, the junction contained 9 bases not matched to a gene. The CDR3 DNA reads TGTGCCAGCAGCTTGCAGACTAGCTATGGATCCTACAATGAGCAGTTCTTC. This translates into CASSLQTSYGSYNEQFF. Complete variable domain (other parts from reference TRBV7-6 and TRBJ2-1): GAGVSQSPRYKVTKRGQDVALRCDPISGHVSLYWYRQALGQGPEFLTYFNYEAQQDKSGLPNDRFSAERPEGSISTLTIQRTEQRDSAMYRCASSLQTSYGSYNEQFFGPGTRLTVL.

To note about this clonotype: A much larger clone lies one base from this, so it may be a read error. The genes are TRBV4-1 and TRBJ2-5; possibly TRBD2 for D (5 bases). Between the trimmed V and J ends, which lost 4 bases and 3 bases, there was a span of 15 bases. The CDR3 is 15 residues long. Germline assignment: CDR1 MGHRA and CDR2 YSYEKL. CDR3 in amino acids: CASSRWLSGKETQYF. CDR3 in DNA: TGCGCCAGCAGCCGTTGGTTATCGGGAAAAGAGACCCAGTACTTC.

There are many counts of this clonotype. V gene TRBV6-7 combines with J gene TRBJ1-5; D not certain. TRBV6-7 is designated an ORF whose function remains uncertain. The V end was cut by 10 bases, the J end by 9 bases, with 4 bases between. CDR3 length equals 8 residues. The CDR3 here is CAIRPQHF. DNA for the CDR3: TGTGCCATACGGCCCCAGCATTTT.

At least ten counts were recorded for this clonotype. The rearrangement joins TRBV20-1 to TRBJ2-3; 12 nucleotides line up with TRBD2. Germline CDR1 and CDR2: DFQATT and SNEGSKA (reference sequence). J gave up 4 bases and V 3 bases, and 14 bases lay outside the gene matches. The CDR3 spans 18 residues. In nucleotides, the CDR3 is TGCAGTGCTAGCGACGGGAGACTAGCGGGAGCATCGCCAGATACGCAGTATTTT. Translated, it gives CSASDGRLAGASPDTQYF.